One sample yielded the 18 T cell receptor beta chains listed below, sequenced in a study of T cell responses to AZD1222 COVID-19 vaccine. Using immunoSEQ multiplex PCR, the repertoire was profiled, and TCRdb retains in-frame clones only, with some absent. The repertoire includes about 110,000 clones, over 90% of them detected once, and approximately 2.9% sits in the top ten. Sequences were derived from peripheral blood, sampled 28 days after the second AZD1222 dose. Every receptor here comes from an adult who received the AZD1222 COVID-19 vaccine.

The chain is built from TRBV15 and TRBJ1-4, with 9 bases identical to TRBD1. The ends lost 3 bases at V and 4 bases at J; junction bases unmatched: 0. Per germline, CDR1 LNHNV and CDR2 YYDKDF (reference sequence). This CDR3 has 14 residues. The chain's CDR3 is CATSRTGGNEKLFF. CDR3 sequence (DNA): TGTGCCACCAGCAGGACAGGGGGTAATGAAAAACTGTTTTTT.

The rearrangement joins TRBV15 to TRBJ1-2, with D uncertain. The V end was cut by 1 base, the J end by 4 bases, with 10 bases between. Germline lookup yields CDR1 LNHNV and CDR2 YYDKDF (reference sequence). The CDR3 has 14 residues. As DNA, the CDR3 is TGTGCCACCAGCAGAGGTACAACTCCCTATGGCTACACCTTC. Its protein product is CATSRGTTPYGYTF.

V gene TRBV18 combines with J gene TRBJ2-5; 8 nucleotides line up with TRBD2. J lost 2 bases, V lost 3 bases, and 2 bases had no gene match. The V gene's germline CDR1 is KGHSH and CDR2 LQKENI. The CDR3 runs 14 residues. The CDR3 spells CASSPGLGQETQYF. CDR3 DNA sequence: TGTGCCAGCTCACCGGGACTAGGACAAGAGACCCAGTACTTC.

The chain joins TRBV6-4 to TRBJ1-5; TRBD1 might be the D (5 bases). CDR3 length: 16 amino acids. The germline CDR1 and CDR2 sequences are MRHNA and SNTAGT. The V and J ends lost 2 bases and 13 bases respectively, with 24 bases between them. CDR3 residues: CASSDTEGGRDPPQHF. In DNA, the CDR3 is TGTGCCAGCAGTGACACGGAGGGTGGTCGGGACCCTCCTCAGCATTTT.

This sequence joins TRBV7-2 and TRBJ2-1, with 7 bases identical to TRBD2. Germline CDR1 and CDR2: SGHTA and FQGNSA. The CDR3 totals 14 residues. V lost 5 bases to trimming and J lost 4 bases; unmatched junction nucleotides: 5. CDR3 DNA: TGTGCCAGCAGCATGGGACTACCATACAATGAGCAGTTCTTC. Translation: CASSMGLPYNEQFF.

The chain uses TRBV11-2 and TRBJ2-7; 7 bases are a match to TRBD2. V shed 1 base and J 7 bases; nucleotides not matched to a gene: 19. The CDR3 has 18 amino acids. Germline CDR1 SGHAT, CDR2 FQNNGV. CDR3 in DNA: TGTGCCAGCAGCTTAGTGGTGGGAGGGCCTTTCTCGTCGAGAGAGCAGTACTTC. It codes for CASSLVVGGPFSSREQYF.

This clone came up once. CDR3 nucleotides: TGTGCCATCTCCATAGGGGGGGCGGTCGGGGTGAACACTGAAGCTTTCTTT. This encodes CAISIGGAVGVNTEAFF. The chain employs TRBV28 and TRBJ1-1; D may be TRBD1 (6 bases). V lost 10 bases to trimming and J lost 0 bases, with 24 bases between them. Germline V gene lookup returns CDR1 MDHEN and CDR2 SYDVKM. This CDR3 comprises 17 residues. The full variable domain, completed using reference TRBV28 and TRBJ1-1, is DVKVTQSSRYLVKRTGEKVFLECVQDMDHENMFWYRQDPGLGLRLIYFSYDVKMKEKGDIPEGYSVSREKKERFSLILESASTNQTSMYLCAISIGGAVGVNTEAFFGQGTRLTVV.

The rearrangement uses TRBV18 and TRBJ2-7; 7 positions agree with TRBD1. From germline, CDR1 is KGHSH and CDR2 LQKENI. The trim removed 5 bases at V and 2 bases at J, leaving 6 bases unmatched. The CDR3 consists of 14 residues. CDR3 in amino acids: CASSSRDSPYEQYF. CDR3 sequence (DNA): TGTGCCAGCTCATCACGGGACAGCCCCTACGAGCAGTACTTC.

This clone was seen only once. The J gene is TRBJ2-3, the V gene TRBV13, with 8 nucleotides matching TRBD1. The CDR3 has 16 residues. The germline V gene encodes CDR1 PRHDT and CDR2 FYEKMQ (reference sequence). Trimming removed 4 bases from V and 3 bases from J; junction bases left unmatched: 9. Here the CDR3 DNA reads TGTGCCAGCAGCTCGAACAGGGGGGAGCGGACAGATACGCAGTATTTT. Translating it yields CASSSNRGERTDTQYF.

The CDR3 region has the DNA TGCGCCAGCAGTGAGTCGCCCACGGGGGTGAGTGGCTACACCTTC. As protein: CASSESPTGVSGYTF. V gene TRBV10-1 combines with J gene TRBJ1-2, with a possible D match to TRBD1 (5 bases). V was trimmed by 0 bases and J by 7 bases, leaving 15 bases between them. CDR1 and CDR2 (germline): WNHNN, SYGVQD (reference sequence). This CDR3 region has 15 residues.

The CDR3 DNA reads TGTGCCACCAGCGCGGAGTATAGCAATCAGCCCCAGCATTTT. This sequence encodes CATSAEYSNQPQHF. V is TRBV15 and J is TRBJ1-5, with D unclear. The germline gives CDR1 LNHNV, CDR2 YYDKDF (reference sequence). V shed 5 bases and J shed 0 bases, with 8 bases lying between them. The length of the CDR3 is 14 residues.

This clone has only one observation. J is TRBJ1-2 and V is TRBV11-2; the D is unclear. The CDR3 sequence is 15 residues long. Germline V CDR1 and CDR2: SGHAT, FQNNGV. Trimming took 6 bases from V and 6 from J, leaving 20 bases between them. The CDR3 DNA sequence: TGTGCCAGCAGGACGTTAGAAGGTTATTTACATGGCTACACCTTC. It codes for CASRTLEGYLHGYTF.

The DNA for the CDR3 is TGTGCCAGTTCTAGTGGAGGTATTAACTATGGCTACACCTTC. Translated, it gives CASSSGGINYGYTF. The chain employs TRBV19 and TRBJ1-2, with D unresolved. The V end lost 8 bases, the J end lost 1 base, and 14 bases lay between the germline ends. The CDR3 length is 14 residues. Looked up from germline, CDR1 is LNHDA and CDR2 is SQIVND (reference sequence). The whole variable domain, filled in from reference TRBV19 and TRBJ1-2, reads DGGITQSPKYLFRKEGQNVTLSCEQNLNHDAMYWYRQDPGQGLRLIYYSQIVNDFQKGDIAEGYSVSREKKESFPLTVTSAQKNPTAFYLCASSSGGINYGYTFGSGTRLTVV.

The chain couples TRBV20-1 to TRBJ2-2; D might be TRBD2 (6 bases). The V end lost 3 bases, the J end lost 7 bases, and 15 bases lay between the germline ends. The CDR3 extends over 14 amino acids. Germline-derived CDR1 and CDR2 are DFQATT and SNEGSKA (reference sequence). The CDR3 bases are TGCAGTGCTAGTAGGAGGGAGCGGAACGGGGAGCTGTTTTTT. Its translation: CSASRRERNGELFF.

The gene calls are TRBV27 and TRBJ1-2, with D perhaps matching TRBD1 (5 bases). This CDR3 spans 13 amino acids. The germline V gene encodes CDR1 MNHEY and CDR2 SMNVEV (reference sequence). Trimming shortened V by 6 bases and J by 2 bases, and 10 bases separated the two germline ends. This CDR3 is CASRREGNYGYTF. The CDR3 coding sequence is TGTGCCAGCAGGAGGGAGGGGAACTATGGCTACACCTTC.

The sample holds a few counts of this clone. V is TRBV18 and J is TRBJ1-2; 8 bases agree with TRBD1. V was clipped by 3 bases and J by 4 bases; unmatched bases: 10. Germline V gene lookup returns CDR1 KGHSH and CDR2 LQKENI. This CDR3 is built from 16 residues. CDR3 sequence (DNA): TGTGCCAGCTCACCCGGGACAGGAGTAAACGTCTATGGCTACACCTTC. Protein product: CASSPGTGVNVYGYTF.

The DNA for the CDR3 is TGTGCCAGCAGTTTTCGACAGCCCGGCAATGAGCAGTTCTTC. Translated: CASSFRQPGNEQFF. V and J are TRBV6-5 and TRBJ2-1; tentatively, D is TRBD1 (5 bases). The V gene lost 4 bases and the J gene lost 6 bases, with 13 bases spanning the gap. The CDR3 is made up of 14 amino acids. Germline V CDR1 and CDR2: MNHEY, SVGAGI.

The chain uses TRBV4-1 and TRBJ1-4; D ambiguous. CDR1 is MGHRA, CDR2 YSYEKL, per germline. CDR3 length equals 12 residues. The V and J ends lost 8 bases and 6 bases respectively, with 10 bases between them. The CDR3: CASRAPYEKLFF. In DNA, the CDR3 is TGCGCCAGCCGCGCCCCATATGAAAAACTGTTTTTT.